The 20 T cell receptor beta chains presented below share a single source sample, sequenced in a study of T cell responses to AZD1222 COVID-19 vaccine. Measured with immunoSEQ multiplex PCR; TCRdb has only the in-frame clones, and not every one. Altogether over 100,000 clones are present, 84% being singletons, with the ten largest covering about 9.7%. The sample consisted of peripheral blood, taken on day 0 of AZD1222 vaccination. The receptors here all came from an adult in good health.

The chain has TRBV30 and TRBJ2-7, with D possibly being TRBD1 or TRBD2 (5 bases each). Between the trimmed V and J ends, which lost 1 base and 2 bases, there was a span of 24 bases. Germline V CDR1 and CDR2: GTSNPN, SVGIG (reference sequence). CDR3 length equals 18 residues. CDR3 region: CAWSGWKYQIMGPYEQYF. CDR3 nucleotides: TGTGCCTGGAGTGGATGGAAGTACCAGATTATGGGACCCTACGAGCAGTACTTC. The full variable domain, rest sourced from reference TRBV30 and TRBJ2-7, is SQTIHQWPATLVQPVGSPLSLECTVEGTSNPNLYWYRQAAGRGLQLLFYSVGIGQISSEVPQNLSASRPQDRQFILSSKKLLLSDSGFYLCAWSGWKYQIMGPYEQYFGPGTRLTVT.

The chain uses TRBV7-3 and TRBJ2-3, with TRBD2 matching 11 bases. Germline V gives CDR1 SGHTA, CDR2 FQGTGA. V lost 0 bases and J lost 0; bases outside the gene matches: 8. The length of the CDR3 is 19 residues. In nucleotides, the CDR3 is TGTGCCAGCAGCTTAACGCGGCTAGCGGGAGGACCTAGCACAGATACGCAGTATTTT. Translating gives CASSLTRLAGGPSTDTQYF.

CDR3 sequence reads: CASRPGINYGYTF. DNA of the CDR3: TGTGCCAGCAGGCCCGGGATTAACTATGGCTACACCTTC. V and J are TRBV28 and TRBJ1-2; unclear D gene. This CDR3 has 13 amino acids. Trimming shortened V by 6 bases and J by 1 base, and 9 bases separated the two germline ends. The germline V gene has CDR1 MDHEN and CDR2 SYDVKM.

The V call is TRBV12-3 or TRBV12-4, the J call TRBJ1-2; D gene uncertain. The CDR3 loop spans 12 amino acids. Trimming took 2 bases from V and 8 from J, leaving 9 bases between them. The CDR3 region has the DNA TGTGCCAGCAGTTTAAGGAAGATGGGCTACACCTTC. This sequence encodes CASSLRKMGYTF.

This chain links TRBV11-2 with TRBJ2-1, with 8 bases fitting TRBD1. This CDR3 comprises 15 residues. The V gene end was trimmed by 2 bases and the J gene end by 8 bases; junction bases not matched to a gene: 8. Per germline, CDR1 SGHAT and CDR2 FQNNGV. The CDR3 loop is CASSLWTGNVDEQFF. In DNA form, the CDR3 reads TGTGCCAGCAGCTTATGGACAGGGAACGTCGATGAGCAGTTCTTC.

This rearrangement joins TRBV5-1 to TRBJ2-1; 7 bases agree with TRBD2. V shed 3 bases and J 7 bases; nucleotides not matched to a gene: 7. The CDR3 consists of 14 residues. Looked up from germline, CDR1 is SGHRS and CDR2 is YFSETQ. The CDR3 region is CASSSGLLPNEQFF. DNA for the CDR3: TGCGCCAGCAGCTCGGGACTATTACCAAATGAGCAGTTCTTC.

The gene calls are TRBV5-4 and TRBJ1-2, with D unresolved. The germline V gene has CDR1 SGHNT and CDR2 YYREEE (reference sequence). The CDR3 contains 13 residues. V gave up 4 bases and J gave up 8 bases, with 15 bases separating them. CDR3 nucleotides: TGTGCCAGCAGCCTGAGCCGAGAAAGAGGCTACACCTTC. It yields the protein CASSLSRERGYTF.

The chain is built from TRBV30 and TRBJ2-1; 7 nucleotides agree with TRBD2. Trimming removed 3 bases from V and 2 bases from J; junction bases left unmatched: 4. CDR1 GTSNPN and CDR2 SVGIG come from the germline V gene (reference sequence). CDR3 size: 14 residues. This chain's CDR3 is CAWRRAGAYNEQFF. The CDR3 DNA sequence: TGTGCCTGGAGACGCGCGGGGGCCTACAATGAGCAGTTCTTC.

CDR3 sequence: CASSLVSSNAAGLRDTQYF. In DNA, the CDR3 is TGTGCCAGCAGCTTGGTAAGCTCAAACGCAGCGGGCCTCCGAGATACGCAGTATTTT. This chain joins TRBV5-5 and TRBJ2-3; TRBD2 is a possible D gene (6 bases). The ends were cut back, 0 bases at V and 5 bases at J, with 25 bases in the middle. CDR1 is SGHKS and CDR2 is YYEKEE in the germline V gene (reference sequence). The length of the CDR3 is 19 residues.

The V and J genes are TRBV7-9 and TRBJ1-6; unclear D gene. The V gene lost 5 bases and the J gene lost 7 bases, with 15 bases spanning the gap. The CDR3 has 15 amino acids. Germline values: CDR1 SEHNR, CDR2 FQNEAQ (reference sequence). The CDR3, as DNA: TGTGCCAGCAGCGGCGAGATTTCGGGGAATTCACCCCTCCACTTT. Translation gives CASSGEISGNSPLHF.

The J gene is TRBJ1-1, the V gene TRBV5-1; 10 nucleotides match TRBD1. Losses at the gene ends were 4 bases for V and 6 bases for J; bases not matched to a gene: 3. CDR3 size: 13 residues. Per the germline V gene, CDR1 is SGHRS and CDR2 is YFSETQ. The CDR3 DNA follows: TGCGCCAGCAGCGCCGGACAGGGGGCTGAAGCTTTCTTT. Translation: CASSAGQGAEAFF. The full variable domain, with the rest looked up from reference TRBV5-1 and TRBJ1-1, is KAGVTQTPRYLIKTRGQQVTLSCSPISGHRSVSWYQQTPGQGLQFLFEYFSETQRNKGNFPGRFSGRQFSNSRSEMNVSTLELGDSALYLCASSAGQGAEAFFGQGTRLTVV.

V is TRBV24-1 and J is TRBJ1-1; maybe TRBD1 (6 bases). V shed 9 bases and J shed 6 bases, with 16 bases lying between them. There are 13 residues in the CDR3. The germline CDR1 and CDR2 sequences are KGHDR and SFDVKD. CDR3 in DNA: TGTGCCACCGGCCAACCAGGGGTCGCTGAAGCTTTCTTT. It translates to CATGQPGVAEAFF.

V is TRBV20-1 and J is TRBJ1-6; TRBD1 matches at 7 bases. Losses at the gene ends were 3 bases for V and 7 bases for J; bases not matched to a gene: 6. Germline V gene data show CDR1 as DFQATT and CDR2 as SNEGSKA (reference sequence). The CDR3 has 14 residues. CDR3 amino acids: CSASDRAVNSPLHF. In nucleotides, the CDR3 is TGCAGTGCTAGTGACAGGGCCGTAAATTCACCCCTCCACTTT.

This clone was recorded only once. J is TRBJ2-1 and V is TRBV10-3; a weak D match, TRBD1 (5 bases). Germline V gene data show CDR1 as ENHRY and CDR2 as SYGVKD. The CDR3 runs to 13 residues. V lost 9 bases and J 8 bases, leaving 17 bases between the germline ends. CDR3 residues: CAIVAQGGDEQFF. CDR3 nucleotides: TGTGCCATAGTAGCTCAGGGTGGGGATGAGCAGTTCTTC.

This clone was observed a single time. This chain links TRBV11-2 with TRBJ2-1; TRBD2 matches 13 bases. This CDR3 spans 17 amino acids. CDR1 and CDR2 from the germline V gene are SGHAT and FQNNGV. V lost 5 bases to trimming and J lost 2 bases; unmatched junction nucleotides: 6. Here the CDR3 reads CASSPWTSGSPYNEQFF. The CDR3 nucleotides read TGTGCCAGCAGCCCCTGGACTAGCGGGAGTCCCTACAATGAGCAGTTCTTC.

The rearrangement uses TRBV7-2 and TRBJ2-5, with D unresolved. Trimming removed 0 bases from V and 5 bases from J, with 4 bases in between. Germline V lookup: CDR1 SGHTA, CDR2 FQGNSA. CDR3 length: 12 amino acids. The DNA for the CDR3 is TGTGCCAGCAGCTTAGCGCGGGAGACCCAGTACTTC. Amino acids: CASSLARETQYF.

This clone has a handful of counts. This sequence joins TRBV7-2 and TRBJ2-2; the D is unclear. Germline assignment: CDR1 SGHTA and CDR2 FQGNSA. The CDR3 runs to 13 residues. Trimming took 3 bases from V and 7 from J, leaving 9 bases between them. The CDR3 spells CASSFVIYGELFF. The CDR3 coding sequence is TGTGCCAGCAGCTTTGTTATCTACGGGGAGCTGTTTTTT.

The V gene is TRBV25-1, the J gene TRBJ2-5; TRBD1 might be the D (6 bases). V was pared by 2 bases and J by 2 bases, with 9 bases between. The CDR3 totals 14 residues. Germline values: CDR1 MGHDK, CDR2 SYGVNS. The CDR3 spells CASSERGQQETQYF. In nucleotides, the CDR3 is TGTGCCAGCAGTGAACGTGGACAGCAAGAGACCCAGTACTTC.

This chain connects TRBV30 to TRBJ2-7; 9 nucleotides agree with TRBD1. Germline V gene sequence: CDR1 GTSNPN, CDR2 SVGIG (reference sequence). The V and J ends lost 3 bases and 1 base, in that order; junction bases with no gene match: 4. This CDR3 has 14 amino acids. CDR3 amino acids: CAWSTGGTSYEQYF. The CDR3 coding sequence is TGTGCCTGGAGCACAGGGGGCACATCCTACGAGCAGTACTTC.

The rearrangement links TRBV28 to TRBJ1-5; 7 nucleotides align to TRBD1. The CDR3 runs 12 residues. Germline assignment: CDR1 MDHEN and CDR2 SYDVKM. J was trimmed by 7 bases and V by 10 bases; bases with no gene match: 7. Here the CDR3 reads CAIGGVGQPQHF. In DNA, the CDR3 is TGTGCCATAGGGGGCGTCGGCCAGCCCCAGCATTTT. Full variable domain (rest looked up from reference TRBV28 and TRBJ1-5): DVKVTQSSRYLVKRTGEKVFLECVQDMDHENMFWYRQDPGLGLRLIYFSYDVKMKEKGDIPEGYSVSREKKERFSLILESASTNQTSMYLCAIGGVGQPQHFGDGTRLSIL.